This TCR beta chain stems from a study of human T cells and chemical hapten exposure. Study in general: Alopecia areata, totalis or universalis affected patients, mainly female. Per-sample variation in TCR yield stemmed mainly from small pooled library volume differences.

This CDR3 spans 12 amino acids. The V end lost 4 bases, the J end lost 4 bases, and 10 bases lay between the germline ends. Germline CDR1 is SQVTM and CDR2 is ANQGSEA. This sample's time point: patch test 2, 6 weeks after DPC sensitization. Stated treatment: therapeutic diphenylcyclopropenone sensitization with weekly scalp DPC. Unique molecular identifiers were attached to individual cDNA molecules within the library. TCRdb re-derived calls from the RACE reads in MiXCR, one entry per CDR3 protein. The data contain about 110,000 distinct CDR3 sequences, approximately 8.8% of them seen just once; the ten biggest clones take up 3% to 3.5%.

This TCR was sampled from a woman in her 40s with alopecia areata. Some clones in this sample may be carry-over from other donors' samples. The chain combines TRBV29-1 with TRBJ1-2; tentatively, D is TRBD1 (5 bases). This specimen consisted of whole blood, obtained in connection with sensitization to the hapten diphenylcyclopropenone (DPC). The CDR3 loop is CSVGGAFYGYTF. Written as DNA, the CDR3 is TGCAGCGTTGGAGGGGCGTTCTATGGCTACACCTTC.